Reported below is one T cell receptor (beta chain). This clonotype was seen only a few times. What antigen it recognizes has not been identified. No much larger clone exists at a distance of one base, and base qualities are not known. Libraries were built with multiplex PCR. The data were produced on an Illumina HiSeq 4000. TCR beta libraries were built with iRepertoire HTBI primers and Arm-PCR amplification of CDR3 regions. Before sequencing, the PCR products underwent gel purification. The paper's processing steps were these. Gene usage analysis of CDR3 amino acid clonotypes used the roughly 60 TRBV and more than 13 TRBJ segments found across samples. COPE and FqMerger were used to merge the filtered high-quality paired reads into contigs. BLAST was used to align contigs to IMGT TRBV, TRBD and TRBJ reference genes, and CDR3 was defined according to IMGT. Clonotypes above 0.1% frequency were classified as highly expanded clones. Shannon entropy was used to measure repertoire diversity, and the Gini coefficient was used to measure V-J evenness. Public clonotypes were defined as clonotypes shared by more than one individual. TCRdb trimmed the raw reads at Q25, called clones with MiXCR and kept productive beta chains. Entries that share a CDR3 protein sequence are merged under the most common genes and DNA. TCRdb's processing, not the authors', yielded these V and J calls. Within this sample are nearly 350,000 distinct CDR3 sequences, with less than 20% of them counted one time only. The ten biggest clones cover 25% to 30% of the sample.

From the cysteine through the phenylalanine, the CDR3 covers 14 amino acids. Only the CDR3 DNA stays, 42 bases, in frame from base 1. V is pared back by 1 base and J by 5 bases, with 7 bases lying between the germline termini. From the germline V gene, CDR1 is SGHDT and CDR2 is YYEEEE. What the time point label conveys for this sample: persistent/refractory GD, antithyroid drugs over 5 years with positive TRAb. For both TCR sequencing and RNA sequencing, RNA was extracted from PBMCs using TRIzol. The diagnosis of Graves' disease followed American Thyroid Association guidelines. Patients for the study were recruited at an endocrinology department in Xi'an, China. Each patient gave approximately 9.7 milliliters of peripheral blood, collected in an EDTA anticoagulant tube. Ficoll Paque Plus density gradient separation was used to isolate PBMCs, and no further T cell sorting was done. An Agilent 2100 Bioanalyzer and agarose gel were used to assess RNA quality, and a NanoDrop 2000 was used to measure RNA concentration.

The record originates from a study of regulatory T cells in long-lasting Graves disease (dated by TCRdb to 2020 to 2022). Background for the entire study: Persistent Graves' disease meant more than 5 years of antithyroid drug treatment with TSH receptor autoantibodies that stayed positive. Patients with persistent Graves' disease were compared with patients with newly diagnosed Graves' disease using TCR sequencing and RNA sequencing of peripheral blood. The study took place in China and was registered as a clinical trial. TCR sequencing covered around 13 persistent and some 20 newly diagnosed Graves' disease patients, 33 samples in total. Antithyroid drugs had been taken for approximately 9.5 years on average by persistent Graves' disease patients in the clinical cohort. Study-level results and caveats: Persistent disease showed preferential use of TRBV28, TRBJ1-2 and TRBJ2-5, whereas newly diagnosed disease favored TRBV20-1 and TRBJ2-1. Persistent Graves' disease patients showed lower TCR Shannon entropy and fewer highly expanded clones than newly diagnosed patients, suggesting clonal expansion. The study examined only peripheral blood because the primary lesion, thyroid tissue, could not be accessed. The authors acknowledged the small sample size as a limitation that may reduce accuracy. Patients with persistent disease shared more public clonotypes (over 2,500) than newly diagnosed patients did (approximately 1,000). Only the TCR beta chain was sequenced and analyzed.

This receptor was obtained from a female donor with Graves disease. The chain couples TRBV5-6 to TRBJ1-6, with no D gene named confidently. The sample here was peripheral blood mononuclear cells (PBMCs), taken when the disease was refractory, from a patient treated with antithyroid drugs. The sequenced DNA: TGTGCCAGCAGCTTGTACGGTAATAATTCACCCCTCCACTTT. It codes for CASSLYGNNSPLHF.